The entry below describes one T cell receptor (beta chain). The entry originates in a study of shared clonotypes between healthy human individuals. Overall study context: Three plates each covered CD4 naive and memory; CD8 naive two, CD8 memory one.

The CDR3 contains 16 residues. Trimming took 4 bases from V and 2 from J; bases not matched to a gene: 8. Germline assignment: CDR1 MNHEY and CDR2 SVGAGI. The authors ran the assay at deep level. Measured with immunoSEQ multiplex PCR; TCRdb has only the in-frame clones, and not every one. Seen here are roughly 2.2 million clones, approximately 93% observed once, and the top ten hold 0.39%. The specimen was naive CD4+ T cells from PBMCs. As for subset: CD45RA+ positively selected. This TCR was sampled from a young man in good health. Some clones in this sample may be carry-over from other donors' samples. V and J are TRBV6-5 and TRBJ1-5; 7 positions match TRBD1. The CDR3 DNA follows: TGTGCCAGCAGTTCGCGACAGGGTGTTGGCAATCAGCCCCAGCATTTT. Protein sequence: CASSSRQGVGNQPQHF.